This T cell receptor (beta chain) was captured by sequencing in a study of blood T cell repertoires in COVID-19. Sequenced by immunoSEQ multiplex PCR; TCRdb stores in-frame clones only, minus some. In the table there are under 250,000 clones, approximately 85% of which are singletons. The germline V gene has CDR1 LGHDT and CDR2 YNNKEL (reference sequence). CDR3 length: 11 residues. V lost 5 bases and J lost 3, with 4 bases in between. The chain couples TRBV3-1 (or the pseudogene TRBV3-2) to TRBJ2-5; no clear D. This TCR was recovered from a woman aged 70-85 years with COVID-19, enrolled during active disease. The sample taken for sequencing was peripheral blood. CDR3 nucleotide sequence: TGTGCCAGCAGCACAAAAGAGACCCAGTACTTC. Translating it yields CASSTKETQYF.